These 12 T cell receptor beta chains originate from one sample sequenced in a study of T-cell reconstitution after alpha-beta-depleted transplantation in children. This sample's TCRbeta library carried unique molecular identifier barcodes. MiXCR, applied by TCRdb to the PCR reads, yields one record per CDR3 protein. The sample contains 300,000 to 350,000 distinct CDR3 sequences, around 25% of which appear only once. Material: PBMCs, mostly from graft donor cells, obtained 180 days after TCRalphabeta/CD19-depleted stem cell transplant. The receptors were gathered from a male patient aged 5 to 17 who had a stem cell transplant for acute lymphoblastic leukemia, so the T cells may come from the graft donor.

The chain couples TRBV27 to TRBJ2-7, with a weak D call TRBD1 (5 bases). The germline CDR1 and CDR2 sequences are MNHEY and SMNVEV (reference sequence). The CDR3 consists of 14 residues. Trimming pared 6 bases from V and 4 bases from J, leaving 16 bases between. This CDR3 is CASRPLGHLYEQYF. The CDR3 DNA is TGTGCCAGCAGACCCCTTGGACACCTATACGAGCAGTACTTC.

J is TRBJ2-1 and V is TRBV5-1; 9 bases are shared with TRBD2. Germline lookup yields CDR1 SGHRS and CDR2 YFSETQ. The CDR3 runs to 14 residues. Trimming removed 4 bases from V and 7 bases from J; junction bases left unmatched: 6. The CDR3 bases are TGCGCCAGCAGCAGGGGCGGGAGGGAGAATGAGCAGTTCTTC. Protein sequence: CASSRGGRENEQFF.

This clonotype was picked up a small number of times. The chain links TRBV11-2 to TRBJ2-7; D is perhaps TRBD2 (6 bases). From germline, CDR1 is SGHAT and CDR2 FQNNGV. The CDR3 has 16 residues. With 1 base removed from V and 4 bases from J, the gap between germline ends came to 17 bases. The CDR3 loop reads CASSLGFAGIPYEQYF. As DNA, the CDR3 is TGTGCCAGCAGCTTAGGATTCGCGGGAATACCTTACGAGCAGTACTTC. The full variable domain, completed using reference TRBV11-2 and TRBJ2-7, is EAGVAQSPRYKIIEKRQSVAFWCNPISGHATLYWYQQILGQGPKLLIQFQNNGVVDDSQLPKDRFSAERLKGVDSTLKIQPAKLEDSAVYLCASSLGFAGIPYEQYFGPGTRLTVT.

This clonotype was observed a handful of times. The CDR3 loop is CASSDSSNQPQHF. CDR3 nucleotide sequence: TGTGCCAGTTCGGACAGTAGCAATCAGCCCCAGCATTTT. This sequence joins TRBV6-1 and TRBJ1-5; TRBD1 is a possible D gene (6 bases). The CDR3 is 13 residues long. Germline values: CDR1 MNHNS, CDR2 SASEGT. V was pared by 9 bases and J by 0 bases, with 9 bases between.

The CDR3, as DNA: TGCGCCAGCAGCTTGGGTAGACGGCAGAAAGAGACCCAGTACTTC. This codes for CASSLGRRQKETQYF. This chain uses TRBV5-1 with TRBJ2-5, with unresolved D. CDR1 and CDR2 (germline): SGHRS, YFSETQ. The CDR3 contains 15 residues. The V end was cut by 0 bases, the J end by 3 bases, with 12 bases between.

This clonotype has just a few counts. The V and J genes are TRBV7-7 and TRBJ2-1, with D perhaps matching TRBD2 (5 bases). Per the germline V gene, CDR1 is SSHAT and CDR2 is FNYEAQ (reference sequence). This CDR3 is built from 13 residues. V gave up 6 bases and J gave up 8 bases, with 14 bases separating them. The CDR3 region has the DNA TGTGCCAGCAGTTACACTAGTGGCGATGAGCAGTTCTTC. Translation gives CASSYTSGDEQFF.

The chain has TRBV7-9 and TRBJ1-2; D unresolved. V lost 7 bases, J lost 8 bases, and 14 bases lay in between. This CDR3 comprises 12 residues. CDR1 and CDR2 from the germline V gene are SEHNR and FQNEAQ (reference sequence). CDR3 loop: CASTARVRGYTF. In DNA form, the CDR3 reads TGTGCCAGCACCGCGAGGGTTAGGGGCTACACCTTC.

The chain carries TRBV11-1 and TRBJ2-1; D is uncertain. The V gene's germline CDR1 is SGHAT and CDR2 FQDESV (reference sequence). This CDR3 is built from 16 residues. V lost 3 bases and J 5 bases, leaving 17 bases between the germline ends. The CDR3 coding sequence is TGTGCCAGCAGCTTCAGGTCCCAGGTACTGGACAATGAGCAGTTCTTC. Its protein is CASSFRSQVLDNEQFF.

The gene calls are TRBV28 and TRBJ2-1; 10 nucleotides match TRBD2. The CDR3 consists of 17 residues. Per germline, CDR1 MDHEN and CDR2 SYDVKM. The V gene end was trimmed by 2 bases and the J gene end by 6 bases; junction bases not matched to a gene: 10. The CDR3: CASSLRGPGLAVNEQFF. The CDR3 coding sequence is TGTGCCAGCAGTTTAAGGGGCCCCGGACTAGCGGTCAATGAGCAGTTCTTC.

The V call is TRBV4-1, the J call TRBJ2-5; D gene uncertain. The CDR3 contains 15 residues. CDR1 is MGHRA, CDR2 YSYEKL, per germline. V lost 1 base to trimming and J lost 0 bases, with 9 bases between them. The CDR3 bases are TGCGCCAGCAGCCAAGGCTCATGGGACCAAGAGACCCAGTACTTC. This codes for CASSQGSWDQETQYF.

This rearrangement joins TRBV5-1 to TRBJ1-5; TRBD1 agrees at 10 bases. The CDR3 covers 16 residues. Losses at the gene ends were 4 bases for V and 1 base for J; bases not matched to a gene: 5. Germline values: CDR1 SGHRS, CDR2 YFSETQ. The CDR3 loop is CASSPGTGVSNQPQHF. Written as DNA, the CDR3 is TGCGCCAGCAGCCCCGGGACAGGGGTCAGCAATCAGCCCCAGCATTTT. Together with reference TRBV5-1 and TRBJ1-5, the CDR3 gives the full variable domain: KAGVTQTPRYLIKTRGQQVTLSCSPISGHRSVSWYQQTPGQGLQFLFEYFSETQRNKGNFPGRFSGRQFSNSRSEMNVSTLELGDSALYLCASSPGTGVSNQPQHFGDGTRLSIL.

This clonotype was detected a few times. The chain is built from TRBV20-1 and TRBJ1-3, with D unclear. The V gene's germline CDR1 is DFQATT and CDR2 SNEGSKA (reference sequence). Trimming removed 3 bases at V and 3 bases at J, with 6 bases between. The CDR3 totals 12 residues. This chain's CDR3 is CSARGHGNTIYF. The CDR3 DNA is TGCAGTGCTAGGGGTCATGGAAACACCATATATTTT.